This T cell receptor beta chain was recorded in a study of read filtering for tumor transcriptome and immune sequencing. About the study: Revised staging placed under ten patients in R-ISS I, some 17 in II, more than five in III.

This CDR3 has 15 amino acids. Germline assignment: CDR1 LNHDA and CDR2 SQIVND (reference sequence). V shed 7 bases and J shed 5 bases, with 18 bases lying between them. In the case of this clonotype: Its antigen is as yet unknown.

The library was built from about 370 ng RNA with molecular barcoded adaptors for alpha/delta and beta/gamma chains. TCRdb reprocessed the reads via MiXCR and lists one record per CDR3 protein. The table records about 50,000 distinct CDR3 sequences, roughly 20% of them present only once. Regarding the study as a whole: Even smaller IR-seq throughput identified most shared clonotypes. The sorted CD138-negative fraction was a mixed bone marrow immune population, not purified T cells.

The chain carries TRBV19 and TRBJ2-1, with D perhaps matching TRBD2 (6 bases). What was sequenced was a population of CD138-negative cells sorted from bone marrow. The receptor was isolated from a donor at least 40 years old with multiple myeloma. The CDR3 here is CASMEGGRGDNEQFF. For the CDR3, the DNA is TGTGCCAGTATGGAGGGTGGGCGCGGGGACAATGAGCAGTTCTTC.